Below, 30 T cell receptor beta chains from the same sample are listed, as sequenced in a study of glioma-infiltrating T cells after dendritic cell vaccination. Measured with immunoSEQ multiplex PCR; TCRdb has only the in-frame clones, and not every one. The data contain roughly 70,000 clones, roughly four fifths of them singletons. The starting material was blood, obtained before dendritic cell vaccination. Receptors were obtained from a human donor with glioblastoma.

Regarding this clone: Germline is not matched at one junction end, which may reflect a read error. The V gene is TRBV15, the J gene TRBJ1-1; D is possibly TRBD1 (5 bases). Per the germline V gene, CDR1 is LNHNV and CDR2 is YYDKDF (reference sequence). This CDR3 contains 15 residues. As DNA, the CDR3 is TGTGCCACCAGCGGAGAGTCCCCGGGGGGCACTGAAGCTTTCTTT. This translates into CATSGESPGGTEAFF.

Note on this clone: Given a far larger clone just one base away, this is likely a sequencing read error. The chain uses TRBV7-2 and TRBJ1-1, with TRBD1 matching 7 bases. The CDR3 consists of 12 residues. Germline values: CDR1 SGHTA, CDR2 FQGNSA. V trimming: 4 bases; J trimming: 5 bases; junction bases outside the gene matches: 1. This CDR3 reads CASSSGGTEAFF. The DNA for the CDR3 is TGTGCCAGCAGCTCAGGGGGGACTGAAGCTTTCTTT.

The chain recombines TRBV6-1 with TRBJ1-3; 7 bases line up with TRBD1. V shed 6 bases and J 8 bases; nucleotides not matched to a gene: 7. Germline loops: CDR1 MNHNS, CDR2 SASEGT. This CDR3 is 13 amino acids long. The CDR3 loop reads CASRNRGGHTIYF. The CDR3 nucleotides are TGTGCCAGCAGGAACAGGGGTGGCCACACCATATATTTT.

The chain links TRBV18 to TRBJ2-7; 13 nucleotides match TRBD2. The junction had 4 bases not matched to a gene; V was cut back by 1 base and J by 1 base. The length of the CDR3 is 17 residues. CDR1 is KGHSH, CDR2 LQKENI, per germline. The CDR3 protein is CASSPLLAGGRSYEQYV. The DNA for the CDR3 is TGTGCCAGCTCACCACTACTAGCGGGAGGGCGATCCTACGAGCAGTACGTC.

This clone has more than one count but fewer than ten. The chain carries TRBV11-2 and TRBJ1-4; TRBD1 matches at 10 bases. Germline CDR1 is SGHAT and CDR2 is FQNNGV. V trimming: 4 bases; J trimming: 10 bases; junction bases outside the gene matches: 18. The CDR3 totals 18 residues. Here the CDR3 reads CASSSYMGDRGASGKLFF. CDR3 DNA: TGTGCCAGCAGCTCGTATATGGGGGACAGGGGAGCCTCTGGAAAACTGTTTTTT.

The CDR3 sequence: CASSVQGMNTGELFF. CDR3 coding DNA: TGTGCCAGCAGTGTTCAGGGAATGAACACCGGGGAGCTGTTTTTT. The chain joins TRBV6-4 to TRBJ2-2; weak D call: TRBD1 (5 bases). V was clipped by 4 bases and J by 1 base, with 10 bases between them. Germline values: CDR1 MRHNA, CDR2 SNTAGT. The CDR3 extends over 15 amino acids.

V usage is TRBV2 and J usage is TRBJ2-3; weak D call: TRBD1 (5 bases). The CDR3 runs to 17 residues. The ends were cut back, 2 bases at V and 5 bases at J, with 20 bases in the middle. Germline V CDR1 and CDR2: SNHLY, FYNNEI. CDR3 coding DNA: TGTGCCAGCAGTGAAAGGGGTTGGGGCGTGTCGGGAGATACGCAGTATTTT. This encodes CASSERGWGVSGDTQYF.

The CDR3 DNA reads as TGTGCCAGCAGCCAAACTCCCACTTATCCTCTCTACGAGCAGTACTTC. Its protein product is CASSQTPTYPLYEQYF. The J gene is TRBJ2-7, the V gene TRBV14; D uncertain. Germline assignment: CDR1 SGHDN and CDR2 FVKESK. V was trimmed by 2 bases and J by 3 bases, leaving 17 bases between them. CDR3 length: 16 residues. Full variable domain (rest looked up from reference TRBV14 and TRBJ2-7): EAGVTQFPSHSVIEKGQTVTLRCDPISGHDNLYWYRRVMGKEIKFLLHFVKESKQDESGMPNNRFLAERTGGTYSTLKVQPAELEDSGVYFCASSQTPTYPLYEQYFGPGTRLTVT.

CDR3 nucleotides: TGTGCCAGCAGCTTATACATCCAGACTGTCAGCTCCTACAATGAGCAGTTCTTC. Translation gives CASSLYIQTVSSYNEQFF. The chain uses TRBV11-2 and TRBJ2-1; no definite D call. Germline lookup yields CDR1 SGHAT and CDR2 FQNNGV. Trimming took 2 bases from V and 0 from J, leaving 17 bases between them. CDR3 length equals 18 residues.

The V gene is TRBV10-3, the J gene TRBJ1-2; 7 nucleotides match TRBD1. V was clipped by 5 bases and J by 2 bases; unmatched bases: 8. Germline V gene data show CDR1 as ENHRY and CDR2 as SYGVKD. The CDR3 runs to 15 residues. CDR3 sequence: CAISPRGQQNYGYTF. The CDR3 coding sequence is TGTGCCATCAGTCCTCGGGGACAGCAAAACTATGGCTACACCTTC.

Only one count was recorded for this clone. V usage is TRBV5-1 and J usage is TRBJ1-3, with 7 positions matching TRBD1. Trimming took 4 bases from V and 0 from J; bases not matched to a gene: 4. This CDR3 has 15 residues. Germline V lookup: CDR1 SGHRS, CDR2 YFSETQ. The CDR3 nucleotides read TGCGCCAGCAGCCCAGGGGGTTACTCTGGAAACACCATATATTTT. This gives the protein CASSPGGYSGNTIYF.

The rearrangement joins TRBV12-1 to TRBJ2-7; the tabulated D call, TRBD2, remains unverified against the DNA. TRBV12-1 is a recognized pseudogene. The CDR3 totals 15 residues. The CDR3 loop is CASSFNRGSRREQYF. In DNA form, the CDR3 reads TGTGCCAGCAGCTTTAATCGGGGGAGCCGAAGGGAGCAGTACTTC.

The chain carries TRBV27 and TRBJ2-7; 10 nucleotides agree with TRBD1. The CDR3 covers 15 residues. Trimming cost V 6 bases and J 5 bases; bases outside gene matches: 10. Germline CDR1 MNHEY, CDR2 SMNVEV (reference sequence). The CDR3 DNA sequence: TGTGCCAGCAGCCTCCGAGGACAGGGGGGTGACGAGCAGTACTTC. Translating gives CASSLRGQGGDEQYF.

The chain is built from TRBV5-1 and TRBJ2-7; TRBD1 matches 9 bases. The CDR3 spans 14 residues. In germline, CDR1 is SGHRS, CDR2 YFSETQ. The ends lost 5 bases at V and 2 bases at J; junction bases unmatched: 5. CDR3 region: CASSFTGGTYEQYF. In nucleotides, the CDR3 is TGCGCCAGCAGTTTCACAGGGGGCACCTACGAGCAGTACTTC.

The chain uses TRBV6-5 and TRBJ2-3; D unclear. CDR3 length: 13 residues. V was shortened by 5 bases and J by 7 bases, with 13 bases between the two germline ends. The germline V gene has CDR1 MNHEY and CDR2 SVGAGI. The CDR3 spells CASSVPGTHTQYF. CDR3 sequence (DNA): TGTGCCAGCAGTGTCCCTGGTACACATACGCAGTATTTT.

The chain uses TRBV13 and TRBJ1-2; D ambiguous. Trimming stripped 5 bases from V and 6 bases from J, with 16 bases between. The germline gives CDR1 PRHDT, CDR2 FYEKMQ (reference sequence). There are 14 residues in the CDR3. In DNA, the CDR3 is TGTGCCAGCAGCCCTAGGCGGGGAATTAATGGCTACACCTTC. Its protein is CASSPRRGINGYTF.

The chain is built from TRBV6-5 and TRBJ2-5; no firm D call. The better agreement between TRBJ2-7 and the DNA end casts doubt on the J call. Germline CDR1 is MNHEY and CDR2 is SVGAGI. This CDR3 is built from 15 residues. Here the CDR3 DNA reads TGTGCCAGCAGTTACTCGATAGACTCTAGTTACGAGCAGTACTTC. As protein: CASSYSIDSSYEQYF.

J is TRBJ1-1 and V is TRBV6-1; D possibly corresponds to TRBD1 (5 bases). The germline gives CDR1 MNHNS, CDR2 SASEGT. The CDR3 runs 13 residues. V was clipped by 7 bases and J by 7 bases, with 16 bases between them. The CDR3 spells CASNRRQNLEAFF. CDR3 nucleotide sequence: TGTGCCAGCAACAGGCGACAGAACCTTGAAGCTTTCTTT.

The chain uses TRBV5-1 and TRBJ2-2; 9 nucleotides align to TRBD2. Germline lookup yields CDR1 SGHRS and CDR2 YFSETQ. The CDR3 length is 17 residues. The trim removed 1 base at V and 0 bases at J, leaving 4 bases unmatched. Written as DNA, the CDR3 is TGCGCCAGCAGCTTGATGGTAGCGGGGGCGAACACCGGGGAGCTGTTTTTT. Protein product: CASSLMVAGANTGELFF.

Only a few counts were recorded for this clone. This chain links TRBV5-5 with TRBJ1-6; tentatively, D is TRBD1 (6 bases). CDR3 length: 15 residues. Germline loops: CDR1 SGHKS, CDR2 YYEKEE (reference sequence). Trimming cost V 3 bases and J 7 bases, with 14 bases left between them. As DNA, the CDR3 is TGTGCCAGCAGCTCGGGACAACCTACGAATTCACCCCTCCACTTT. This encodes CASSSGQPTNSPLHF.

The chain combines TRBV5-1 with TRBJ2-5; D remains unclear. The CDR3 is made up of 14 amino acids. The germline gives CDR1 SGHRS, CDR2 YFSETQ. The V end was cut by 5 bases, the J end by 2 bases, with 13 bases between. The CDR3 nucleotides read TGCGCCAGCAGGACCTCTGGAGTACAAGAGACCCAGTACTTC. Translation gives CASRTSGVQETQYF. Together with reference TRBV5-1 and TRBJ2-5, the CDR3 gives the full variable domain: KAGVTQTPRYLIKTRGQQVTLSCSPISGHRSVSWYQQTPGQGLQFLFEYFSETQRNKGNFPGRFSGRQFSNSRSEMNVSTLELGDSALYLCASRTSGVQETQYFGPGTRLLVL.

This clone was counted a few times. The chain has TRBV6-6 and TRBJ1-5; 7 bases fit TRBD1. V dropped 4 bases and J dropped 0; count of bases not matched to a gene: 3. Germline V gene lookup returns CDR1 MNHNY and CDR2 SVGAGI (reference sequence). The CDR3 is made up of 15 amino acids. The CDR3 loop is CASSLYRGSNQPQHF. The CDR3 bases are TGTGCCAGCAGTTTATACAGGGGTAGCAATCAGCCCCAGCATTTT.

The chain carries TRBV29-1 and TRBJ2-1, with 7 bases aligning to TRBD1. The germline V gene has CDR1 SQVTM and CDR2 ANQGSEA. J gave up 10 bases and V 6 bases, and 15 bases lay outside the gene matches. This CDR3 is 14 amino acids long. This CDR3 is CSVGNRGKDAEQFF. In nucleotides, the CDR3 is TGCAGCGTCGGAAACAGGGGTAAGGACGCGGAGCAGTTCTTC.

The chain has TRBV29-1 and TRBJ1-4; D remains ambiguous. This CDR3 has 12 amino acids. V dropped 6 bases and J dropped 8 bases, with 13 bases sitting between them. The germline gives CDR1 SQVTM, CDR2 ANQGSEA. The CDR3 here is CSVGEVVEKLFF. In DNA form, the CDR3 reads TGCAGCGTCGGGGAGGTAGTAGAAAAACTGTTTTTT.

The chain is built from TRBV7-7 and TRBJ2-2, with 9 bases lining up with TRBD2. The germline V gene has CDR1 SSHAT and CDR2 FNYEAQ (reference sequence). The ends lost 4 bases at V and 7 bases at J; junction bases unmatched: 4. CDR3 length: 14 residues. The CDR3 sequence is CASSSSGGSGELFF. The CDR3 DNA reads as TGTGCCAGCAGCTCAAGCGGGGGGAGCGGGGAGCTGTTTTTT.

The chain is built from TRBV6-1 and TRBJ2-7, with D possibly being TRBD1 (6 bases). The ends were cut back, 2 bases at V and 4 bases at J, with 9 bases in the middle. The germline gives CDR1 MNHNS, CDR2 SASEGT. This CDR3 is built from 13 residues. CDR3 sequence (DNA): TGTGCCAGCAGTGAATTAGACAGGTACGAGCAGTACGTC. It encodes CASSELDRYEQYV.

The chain has TRBV7-2 and TRBJ2-7, with 10 bases lining up with TRBD2. Germline V lookup: CDR1 SGHTA, CDR2 FQGNSA. Germline trimming cut 2 bases from V and 6 bases from J; bases unmatched to any gene: 7. The CDR3 runs 15 residues. The CDR3 DNA follows: TGTGCCAGCAGCTTAAGGGCTAGCGGGAGTCGCGAGCAGTACGTC. It yields the protein CASSLRASGSREQYV.

The sample holds a few counts of this clone. V and J are TRBV19 and TRBJ2-1, with TRBD1 matching over 9 bases. V shed 7 bases and J 5 bases; nucleotides not matched to a gene: 9. The CDR3 has 15 amino acids. Germline CDR1 LNHDA, CDR2 SQIVND (reference sequence). CDR3 sequence: CASIVGDREDNEQFF. The CDR3 region has the DNA TGTGCCAGTATCGTCGGGGACAGGGAAGACAATGAGCAGTTCTTC.

V gene TRBV5-1 combines with J gene TRBJ2-5; TRBD1 is a possible D gene (6 bases). The CDR3 totals 15 residues. The germline V gene has CDR1 SGHRS and CDR2 YFSETQ. Trimming shortened V by 0 bases and J by 9 bases, and 18 bases separated the two germline ends. The CDR3, as DNA: TGCGCCAGCAGCTTGGGACAGGCGGATTCCACGGCCCAGTACTTC. Translating it yields CASSLGQADSTAQYF.

The genes are TRBV5-1 and TRBJ2-5; TRBD2 aligns across 8 bases. Germline lookup yields CDR1 SGHRS and CDR2 YFSETQ. Germline trimming cut 0 bases from V and 4 bases from J; bases unmatched to any gene: 5. This CDR3 spans 15 amino acids. In DNA form, the CDR3 reads TGCGCCAGCAGCTTGGAGCGGGAGAGTGGAGAGACCCAGTACTTC. It is translated as CASSLERESGETQYF.